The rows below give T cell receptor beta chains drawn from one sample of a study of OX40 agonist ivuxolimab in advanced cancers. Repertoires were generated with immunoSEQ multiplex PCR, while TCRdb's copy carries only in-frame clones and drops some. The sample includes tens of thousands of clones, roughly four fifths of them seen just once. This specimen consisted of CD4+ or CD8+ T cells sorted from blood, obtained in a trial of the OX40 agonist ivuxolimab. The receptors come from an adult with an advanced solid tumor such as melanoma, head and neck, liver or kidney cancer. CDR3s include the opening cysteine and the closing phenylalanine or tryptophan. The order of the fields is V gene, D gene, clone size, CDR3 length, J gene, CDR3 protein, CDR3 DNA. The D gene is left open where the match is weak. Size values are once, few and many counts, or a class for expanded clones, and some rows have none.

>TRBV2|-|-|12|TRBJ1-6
CASSEINPPLHF
TGTGCCAGCAGTGAAATCAACCCGCCCCTCCACTTT
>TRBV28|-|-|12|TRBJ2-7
CASSLVGYEQYF
TGTGCCAGCAGTTTAGTCGGCTACGAGCAGTACTTC
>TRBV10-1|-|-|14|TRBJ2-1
CASSVQGTYNEQFF
TGCGCCAGCAGTGTTCAGGGGACCTACAATGAGCAGTTCTTC
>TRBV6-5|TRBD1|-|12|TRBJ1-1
CASRLGQLEAFF
TGTGCCAGCAGATTGGGACAGCTTGAAGCTTTCTTT
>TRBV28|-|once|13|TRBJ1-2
CASSLGFNYGYTF
TGTGCCAGCAGTTTGGGCTTTAACTATGGCTACACCTTC
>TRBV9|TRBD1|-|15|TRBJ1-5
CASSVGTGGDQPQHF
TGTGCCAGCAGCGTAGGGACAGGGGGGGATCAGCCCCAGCATTTT
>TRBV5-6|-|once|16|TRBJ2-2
CASSSRRESGVGELFF
TGTGCCAGCAGCTCCCGACGGGAGTCGGGAGTAGGGGAGCTGTTTTTT
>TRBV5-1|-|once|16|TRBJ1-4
CASSFLTASTNEKLFF
TGCGCCAGCAGCTTCTTGACCGCTTCAACTAATGAAAAACTGTTTTTT
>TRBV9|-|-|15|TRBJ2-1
CASSGGRGSYNEQFF
TGTGCCAGCAGCGGGGGACGAGGGTCCTACAATGAGCAGTTCTTC
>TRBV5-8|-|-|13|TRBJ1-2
CASSLGGGYGYTF
TGTGCCAGCAGCCTCGGAGGGGGCTATGGCTACACCTTC
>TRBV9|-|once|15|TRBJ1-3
CASSTPGSSGNTIYF
TGTGCCAGCAGCACCCCAGGGTCGTCGGGAAACACCATATATTTT
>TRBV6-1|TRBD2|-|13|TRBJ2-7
CAFTSGRGNEQYF
TGTGCCTTTACTAGCGGGAGAGGCAACGAGCAGTACTTC
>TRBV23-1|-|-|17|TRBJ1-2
CASSQLTGRDRDYGYTF
TGCGCCAGCAGTCAATTGACGGGGAGGGATCGAGACTATGGCTACACCTTC
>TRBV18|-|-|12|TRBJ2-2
CASSLISGELFF
TGTGCCAGCTCTCTCATTAGCGGGGAGCTGTTTTTT
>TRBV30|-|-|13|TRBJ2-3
CAWSVLISDTQYF
TGTGCCTGGAGTGTACTTATATCAGATACGCAGTATTTT
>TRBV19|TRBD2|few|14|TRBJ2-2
CASRRDYNTGELFF
TGTGCCAGTAGACGGGACTATAACACCGGGGAGCTGTTTTTT
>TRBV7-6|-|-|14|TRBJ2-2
CASSLIRETGELFF
TGTGCCAGCAGCTTAATTCGGGAAACCGGGGAGCTGTTTTTT
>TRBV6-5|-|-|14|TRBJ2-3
CASSYSIGADTQYF
TGTGCCAGCAGTTACTCGATAGGGGCAGATACGCAGTATTTT
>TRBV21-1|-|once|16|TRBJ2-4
CASSSYGGPTKNIQYF
TGTGCCAGCAGCAGCTACGGGGGGCCGACCAAAAACATTCAGTACTTC
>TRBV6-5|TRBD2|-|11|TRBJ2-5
CASSDGSGRYF
TGTGCCAGCAGTGATGGTAGCGGGCGCTACTTC
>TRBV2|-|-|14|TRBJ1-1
CASSVDRENTEAFF
TGTGCCAGCAGTGTTGACAGAGAGAACACTGAAGCTTTCTTT
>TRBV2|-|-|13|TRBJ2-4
CASSEAIGGLGYF
TGTGCCAGCAGTGAAGCGATAGGCGGTTTGGGGTACTTC